The 12 T cell receptor beta chains given below trace back to one sample, sequenced in a study of T cell changes during pregnancy in multiple sclerosis. The assay was immunoSEQ multiplex PCR, and TCRdb's table has in-frame clones only and misses some. In the table there are about 55,000 clones, roughly 94% of which are singletons. The material sequenced was CD8+ T cells from peripheral blood mononuclear cells, taken in the third trimester of pregnancy. The source is a female donor with multiple sclerosis, enrolled in a pregnancy study.

The chain joins TRBV7-9 to TRBJ2-5; 7 bases are a match to TRBD1. Unmatched junction bases numbered 2, after V lost 5 bases and J lost 2 bases. The CDR3 is 13 amino acids. Germline loops: CDR1 SEHNR, CDR2 FQNEAQ (reference sequence). The CDR3 nucleotides read TGTGCCAGCAGCATGGACAGGCAAGAGACCCAGTACTTC. As protein: CASSMDRQETQYF. The full variable domain, in which reference TRBV7-9 and TRBJ2-5 provide the parts outside the CDR3, is DTGVSQNPRHKITKRGQNVTFRCDPISEHNRLYWYRQTLGQGPEFLTYFQNEAQLEKSRLLSDRFSAERPKGSFSTLEIQRTEQGDSAMYLCASSMDRQETQYFGPGTRLLVL.

The rearrangement links TRBV7-6 to TRBJ2-1; 10 bases map to TRBD2. CDR1 and CDR2 from the germline V gene are SGHVS and FNYEAQ. The trim removed 5 bases at V and 3 bases at J, leaving 4 bases unmatched. CDR3 length: 15 residues. CDR3 DNA sequence: TGTGCCAGCAGCGCCACTAGCGGGGACTACAATGAGCAGTTCTTC. Its protein product is CASSATSGDYNEQFF.

The chain links TRBV4-3 to TRBJ1-1, with TRBD1 as a possible D gene (6 bases). Germline assignment: CDR1 LGHNA and CDR2 YSLEER. This CDR3 spans 15 amino acids. V was shortened by 1 base and J by 7 bases, with 16 bases between the two germline ends. CDR3 in amino acids: CASSQGRTDPIEAFF. CDR3 in DNA: TGCGCCAGCAGCCAAGGAAGGACAGACCCTATTGAAGCTTTCTTT.

The V and J genes are TRBV4-1 and TRBJ1-1; TRBD1 is a possible D gene (6 bases). This CDR3 region has 15 residues. V shed 0 bases and J shed 7 bases, with 15 bases lying between them. Germline-derived CDR1 and CDR2 are MGHRA and YSYEKL. In DNA, the CDR3 is TGCGCCAGCAGCCAAGAGGACAGCTTAGTTAATGAAGCTTTCTTT. Protein: CASSQEDSLVNEAFF.

This clone was detected only a few times. V gene TRBV9 combines with J gene TRBJ2-7; 9 positions match TRBD1. The CDR3 covers 16 residues. The ends lost 0 bases at V and 3 bases at J; junction bases unmatched: 7. Germline V CDR1 and CDR2: SGDLS, YYNGEE. DNA of the CDR3: TGTGCCAGCAGCGTAGATGGAGGACAGGGGATCTACGAGCAGTACTTC. This gives the protein CASSVDGGQGIYEQYF.

The V gene is TRBV6-5, the J gene TRBJ2-1; 11 bases fit TRBD2. This CDR3 is built from 13 residues. V shed 4 bases and J 10 bases; nucleotides not matched to a gene: 3. The germline V gene has CDR1 MNHEY and CDR2 SVGAGI. The CDR3 coding sequence is TGTGCCAGCAGTTTAGCGGGAGGGTACGAGCAGTTCTTC. Translated: CASSLAGGYEQFF.

The V gene is TRBV2, the J gene TRBJ2-3; the D gene is possibly TRBD2 (6 bases). Germline lookup yields CDR1 SNHLY and CDR2 FYNNEI. This CDR3 has 16 amino acids. V was trimmed by 2 bases and J by 4 bases, leaving 16 bases between them. The CDR3 sequence is CASSESSRTTSDTQYF. The CDR3, as DNA: TGTGCCAGCAGTGAAAGCAGTCGGACTACTTCAGATACGCAGTATTTT.

CDR3 in amino acids: CASSHPGENVAYSYGYTF. DNA for the CDR3: TGTGCCAGCAGCCACCCAGGGGAGAACGTTGCCTATTCATATGGCTACACCTTC. The chain uses TRBV16 and TRBJ1-2; weak D call: TRBD1 (6 bases). The CDR3 consists of 18 residues. CDR1 KGHSY and CDR2 FQNENV come from the germline V gene. The V end lost 3 bases, the J end lost 5 bases, and 25 bases lay between the germline ends.

V and J are TRBV27 and TRBJ1-5; no definite D call. Germline values: CDR1 MNHEY, CDR2 SMNVEV (reference sequence). V was clipped by 4 bases and J by 2 bases, with 15 bases between them. The CDR3 spans 16 residues. DNA for the CDR3: TGTGCCAGCAGTTCCGGATACCTAGTCGGCAATCAGCCCCAGCATTTT. Its translation is CASSSGYLVGNQPQHF.

This chain connects TRBV27 to TRBJ2-7; D is possibly TRBD1 (5 bases). Deletions cut 0 bases from V and 2 bases from J, with 8 bases between. Germline V gives CDR1 MNHEY, CDR2 SMNVEV (reference sequence). The CDR3 extends over 14 amino acids. The CDR3 region is CASSLSATAYEQYF. DNA of the CDR3: TGTGCCAGCAGTTTATCGGCGACAGCCTACGAGCAGTACTTC.

The chain has TRBV4-3 and TRBJ2-1, with D tentatively TRBD1 (5 bases). Germline CDR1 LGHNA, CDR2 YSLEER. V was pared by 0 bases and J by 7 bases, with 7 bases between. This CDR3 is 13 amino acids long. CDR3 amino acids: CASSQDGANEQFF. CDR3 sequence (DNA): TGCGCCAGCAGCCAAGATGGGGCTAATGAGCAGTTCTTC.

This clone was seen more than once but under ten times. V is TRBV28 and J is TRBJ2-7, with 12 bases fitting TRBD1. Germline V gene lookup returns CDR1 MDHEN and CDR2 SYDVKM. The CDR3 is 15 residues long. Germline trimming cut 1 base from V and 7 bases from J; bases unmatched to any gene: 5. The CDR3: CASSLSGQGAVEQYF. The CDR3 coding sequence is TGTGCCAGCAGTTTATCGGGACAGGGGGCGGTGGAGCAGTACTTC.